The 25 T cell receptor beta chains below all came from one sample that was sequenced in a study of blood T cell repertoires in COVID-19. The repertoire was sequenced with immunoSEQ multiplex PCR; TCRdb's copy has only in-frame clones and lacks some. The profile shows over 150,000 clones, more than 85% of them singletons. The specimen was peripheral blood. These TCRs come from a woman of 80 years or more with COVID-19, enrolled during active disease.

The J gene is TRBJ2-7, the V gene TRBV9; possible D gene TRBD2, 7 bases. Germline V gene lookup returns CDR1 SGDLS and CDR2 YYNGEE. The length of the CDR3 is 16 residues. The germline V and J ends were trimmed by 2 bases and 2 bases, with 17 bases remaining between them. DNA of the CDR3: TGTGCCAGCAGCGTCGAGTCGCGGGGGCACACCTACGAGCAGTACTTC. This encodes CASSVESRGHTYEQYF.

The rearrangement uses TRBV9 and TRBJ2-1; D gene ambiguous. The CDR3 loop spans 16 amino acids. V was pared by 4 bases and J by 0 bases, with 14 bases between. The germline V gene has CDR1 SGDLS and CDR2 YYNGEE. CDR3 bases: TGTGCCAGCAGCCCGCGACACCTTTCCTCCTACAATGAGCAGTTCTTC. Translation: CASSPRHLSSYNEQFF.

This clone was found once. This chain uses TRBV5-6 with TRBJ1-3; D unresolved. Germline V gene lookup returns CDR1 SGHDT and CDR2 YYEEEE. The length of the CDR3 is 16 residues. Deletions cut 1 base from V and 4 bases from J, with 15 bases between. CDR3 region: CASSLYRGSGGNTIYF. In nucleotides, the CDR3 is TGTGCCAGCAGCTTGTATAGAGGAAGCGGGGGAAACACCATATATTTT.

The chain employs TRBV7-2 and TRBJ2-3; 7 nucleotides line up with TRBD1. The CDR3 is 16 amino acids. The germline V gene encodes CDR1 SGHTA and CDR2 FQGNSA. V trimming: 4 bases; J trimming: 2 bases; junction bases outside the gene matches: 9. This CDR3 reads CASSSSRDRFTDTQYF. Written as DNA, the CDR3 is TGTGCCAGCAGCTCATCCCGGGACAGATTCACAGATACGCAGTATTTT.

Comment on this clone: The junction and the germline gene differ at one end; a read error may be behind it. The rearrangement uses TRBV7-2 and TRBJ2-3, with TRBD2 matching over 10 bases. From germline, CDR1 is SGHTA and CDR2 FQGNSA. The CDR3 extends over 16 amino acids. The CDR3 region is CASSLGPGTSARSRNF. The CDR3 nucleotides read TGTGCCAGCAGCTTAGGGCCCGGGACTAGCGCGAGAAGTCGGAATTTT.

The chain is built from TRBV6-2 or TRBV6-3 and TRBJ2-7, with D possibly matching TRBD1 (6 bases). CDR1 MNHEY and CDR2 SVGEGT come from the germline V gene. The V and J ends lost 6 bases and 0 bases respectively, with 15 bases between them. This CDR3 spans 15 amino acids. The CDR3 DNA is TGTGCCAGCAGCCTCGGGACACTTCACTCCTACGAGCAGTACTTC. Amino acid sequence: CASSLGTLHSYEQYF.

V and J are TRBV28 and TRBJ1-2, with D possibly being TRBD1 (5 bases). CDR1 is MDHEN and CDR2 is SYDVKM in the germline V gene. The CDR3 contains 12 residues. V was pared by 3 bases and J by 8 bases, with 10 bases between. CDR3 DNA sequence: TGTGCCAGCAGTTTCGGGGGGAACGGCTACACCTTC. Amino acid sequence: CASSFGGNGYTF.

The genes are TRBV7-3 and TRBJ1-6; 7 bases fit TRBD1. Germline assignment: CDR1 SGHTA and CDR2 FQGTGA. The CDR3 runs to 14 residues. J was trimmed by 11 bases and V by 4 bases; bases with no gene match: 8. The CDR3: CASSSGGSRAPLHF. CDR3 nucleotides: TGTGCCAGCAGCTCAGGGGGAAGTCGGGCACCCCTCCACTTT.

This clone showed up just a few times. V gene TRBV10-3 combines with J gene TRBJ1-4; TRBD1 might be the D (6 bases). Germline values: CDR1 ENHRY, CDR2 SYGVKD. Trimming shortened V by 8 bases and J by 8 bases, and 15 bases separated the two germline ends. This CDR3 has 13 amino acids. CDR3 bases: TGTGCCATCCTAAGGACAGTCGGCGAAAAACTGTTTTTT. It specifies CAILRTVGEKLFF.

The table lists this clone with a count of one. CDR3 amino acids: CASSYGTGVGYTF. The CDR3 coding sequence is TGTGCCAGCAGTTACGGGACAGGGGTCGGCTACACCTTC. The chain employs TRBV6-5 and TRBJ1-2; 10 nucleotides align to TRBD1. This CDR3 has 13 amino acids. Per germline, CDR1 MNHEY and CDR2 SVGAGI. Germline trimming cut 2 bases from V and 8 bases from J; bases unmatched to any gene: 2.

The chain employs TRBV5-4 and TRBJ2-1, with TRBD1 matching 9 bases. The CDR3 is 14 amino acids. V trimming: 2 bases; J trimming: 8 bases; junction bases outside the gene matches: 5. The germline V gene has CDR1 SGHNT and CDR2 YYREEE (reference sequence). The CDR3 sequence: CASSFRDRADEQFF. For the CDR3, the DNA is TGTGCCAGCAGCTTTAGGGACAGGGCCGATGAGCAGTTCTTC.

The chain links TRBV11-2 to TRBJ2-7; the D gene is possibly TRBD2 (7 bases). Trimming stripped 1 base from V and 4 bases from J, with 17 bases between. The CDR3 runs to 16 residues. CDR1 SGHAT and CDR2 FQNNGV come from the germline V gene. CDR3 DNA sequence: TGTGCCAGCAGCTTAGCGGGAGGCAGGGGCCTTTACGAGCAGTACTTC. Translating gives CASSLAGGRGLYEQYF.

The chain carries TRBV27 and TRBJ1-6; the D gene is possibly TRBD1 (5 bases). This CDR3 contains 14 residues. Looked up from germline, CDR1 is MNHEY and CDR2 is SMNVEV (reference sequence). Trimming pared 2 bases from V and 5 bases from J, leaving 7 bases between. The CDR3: CASSLKGDNSPLHF. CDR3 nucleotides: TGTGCCAGCAGTTTAAAAGGGGATAATTCACCCCTCCACTTT.

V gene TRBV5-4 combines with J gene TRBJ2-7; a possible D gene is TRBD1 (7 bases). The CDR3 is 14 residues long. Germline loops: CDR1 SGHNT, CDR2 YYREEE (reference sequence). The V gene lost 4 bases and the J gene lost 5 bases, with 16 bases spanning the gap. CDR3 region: CASSPIGGGDEQYF. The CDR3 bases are TGTGCCAGCAGCCCGATAGGAGGGGGCGACGAGCAGTACTTC.

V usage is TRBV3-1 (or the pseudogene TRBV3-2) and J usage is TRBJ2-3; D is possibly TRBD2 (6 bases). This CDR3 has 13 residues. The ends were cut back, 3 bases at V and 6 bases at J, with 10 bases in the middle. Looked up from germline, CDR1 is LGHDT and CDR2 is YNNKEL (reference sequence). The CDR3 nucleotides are TGTGCCAGCAGCCAGGGAGGACACGATACGCAGTATTTT. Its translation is CASSQGGHDTQYF.

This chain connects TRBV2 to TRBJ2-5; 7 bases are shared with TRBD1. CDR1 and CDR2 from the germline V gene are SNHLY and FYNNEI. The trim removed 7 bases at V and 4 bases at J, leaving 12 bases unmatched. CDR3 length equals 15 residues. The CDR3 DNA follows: TGTGCCAGCAAGCTCTTCGGACAGGACCTAGAGACCCAGTACTTC. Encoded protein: CASKLFGQDLETQYF. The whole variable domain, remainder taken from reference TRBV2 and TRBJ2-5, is EPEVTQTPSHQVTQMGQEVILRCVPISNHLYFYWYRQILGQKVEFLVSFYNNEISEKSEIFDDQFSVERPDGSNFTLKIRSTKLEDSAMYFCASKLFGQDLETQYFGPGTRLLVL.

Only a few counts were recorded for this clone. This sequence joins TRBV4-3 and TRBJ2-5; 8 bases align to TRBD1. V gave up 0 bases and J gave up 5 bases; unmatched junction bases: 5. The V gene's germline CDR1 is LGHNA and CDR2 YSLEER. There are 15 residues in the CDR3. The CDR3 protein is CASSQDTGGLETQYF. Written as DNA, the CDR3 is TGCGCCAGCAGCCAAGATACAGGGGGTTTGGAGACCCAGTACTTC.

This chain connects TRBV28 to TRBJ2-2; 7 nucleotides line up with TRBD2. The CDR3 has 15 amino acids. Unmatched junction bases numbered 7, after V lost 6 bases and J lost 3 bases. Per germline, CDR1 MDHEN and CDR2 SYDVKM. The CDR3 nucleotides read TGTGCCAGCAGACGGGGAGGGCTGGACACCGGGGAGCTGTTTTTT. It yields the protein CASRRGGLDTGELFF.

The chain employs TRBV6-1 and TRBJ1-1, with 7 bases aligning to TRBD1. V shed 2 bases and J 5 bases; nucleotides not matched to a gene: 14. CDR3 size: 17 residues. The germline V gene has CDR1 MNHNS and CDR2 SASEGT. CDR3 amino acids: CASSELGSRGPRTEAFF. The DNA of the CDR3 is TGTGCCAGCAGTGAACTGGGTAGTAGGGGGCCTCGAACTGAAGCTTTCTTT.

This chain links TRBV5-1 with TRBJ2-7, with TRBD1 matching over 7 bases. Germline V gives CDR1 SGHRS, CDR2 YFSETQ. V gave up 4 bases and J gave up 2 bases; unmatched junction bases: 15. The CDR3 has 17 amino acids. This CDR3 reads CASSPGFLQGTTYEQYF. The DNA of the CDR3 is TGCGCCAGCAGCCCAGGGTTCTTACAGGGGACCACCTACGAGCAGTACTTC.

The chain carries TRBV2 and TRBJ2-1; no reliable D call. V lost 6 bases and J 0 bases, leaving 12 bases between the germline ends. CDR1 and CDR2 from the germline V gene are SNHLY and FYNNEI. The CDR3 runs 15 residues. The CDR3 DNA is TGTGCCAGCAGAAAAAGTAAGAGCTCCTACAATGAGCAGTTCTTC. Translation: CASRKSKSSYNEQFF.

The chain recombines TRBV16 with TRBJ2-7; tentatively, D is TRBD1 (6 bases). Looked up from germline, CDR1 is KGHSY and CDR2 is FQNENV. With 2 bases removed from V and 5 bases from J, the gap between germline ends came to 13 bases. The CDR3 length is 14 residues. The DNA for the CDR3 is TGTGCCAGCAGCCAAAACAGGGCTTCGAACGAGCAGTACTTC. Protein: CASSQNRASNEQYF.

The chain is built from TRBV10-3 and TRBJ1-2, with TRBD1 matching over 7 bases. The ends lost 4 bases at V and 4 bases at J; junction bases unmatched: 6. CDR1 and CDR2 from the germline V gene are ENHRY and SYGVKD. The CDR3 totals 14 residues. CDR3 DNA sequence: TGTGCCATCAGTGTGAAACAGGGGAGCTATGGCTACACCTTC. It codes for CAISVKQGSYGYTF.

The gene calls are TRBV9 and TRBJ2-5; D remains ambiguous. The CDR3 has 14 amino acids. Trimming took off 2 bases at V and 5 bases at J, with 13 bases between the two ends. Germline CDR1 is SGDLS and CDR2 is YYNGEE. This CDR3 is CASSVRPVAETQYF. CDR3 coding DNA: TGTGCCAGCAGCGTTCGTCCGGTAGCTGAGACCCAGTACTTC. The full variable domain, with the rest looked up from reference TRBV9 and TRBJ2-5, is DSGVTQTPKHLITATGQRVTLRCSPRSGDLSVYWYQQSLDQGLQFLIQYYNGEERAKGNILERFSAQQFPDLHSELNLSSLELGDSALYFCASSVRPVAETQYFGPGTRLLVL.

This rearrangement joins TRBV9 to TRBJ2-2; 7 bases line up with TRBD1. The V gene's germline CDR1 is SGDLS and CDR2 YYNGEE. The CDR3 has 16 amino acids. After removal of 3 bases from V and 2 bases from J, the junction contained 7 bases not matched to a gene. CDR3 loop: CASSAPTGINTGELFF. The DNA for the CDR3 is TGTGCCAGCAGCGCCCCGACAGGGATTAACACCGGGGAGCTGTTTTTT.